One and the same sample provided the 22 T cell receptor beta chains below, sequenced in a study of response to subunit inactivated influenza vaccine. TCRdb re-derived calls from the RT-PCR reads in MiXCR, one entry per CDR3 protein. This table has some 160,000 distinct CDR3 sequences, roughly 11% appearing once. Specimen: non-naive T cells sorted from PBMCs, collected roughly 46 days after vaccination. All receptors derive from a man in his fifties or sixties who received an inactivated influenza vaccine.

The chain combines TRBV5-5 with TRBJ2-2; possible D gene TRBD1, 6 bases. The V gene lost 4 bases and the J gene lost 0 bases, with 10 bases spanning the gap. The CDR3 runs to 15 residues. Germline CDR1 is SGHKS and CDR2 is YYEKEE (reference sequence). This CDR3 is CASSPGHSNTGELFF. Written as DNA, the CDR3 is TGTGCCAGCAGCCCGGGACACTCGAACACCGGGGAGCTGTTTTTT.

This clonotype has at least ten counts. The V gene is TRBV19, the J gene TRBJ2-1, with 8 nucleotides matching TRBD2. The CDR3 loop spans 16 amino acids. V gave up 3 bases and J gave up 6 bases; unmatched junction bases: 10. The germline CDR1 and CDR2 sequences are LNHDA and SQIVND (reference sequence). CDR3 bases: TGTGCCAGTAGTATTACACCGGGACTAGGACTCAATGAGCAGTTCTTC. Translating it yields CASSITPGLGLNEQFF.

There are a few counts of this clonotype. This chain joins TRBV28 and TRBJ2-1, with 12 nucleotides matching TRBD1. This CDR3 is built from 14 residues. The V and J ends lost 6 bases and 9 bases, in that order; junction bases with no gene match: 6. The germline CDR1 and CDR2 sequences are MDHEN and SYDVKM. The CDR3 is CASRPGTGGFEQFF. CDR3 nucleotide sequence: TGTGCCAGCAGGCCCGGGACAGGGGGCTTTGAGCAGTTCTTC.

The V and J genes are TRBV20-1 and TRBJ2-1, with TRBD1 as a possible D gene (6 bases). CDR1 and CDR2 from the germline V gene are DFQATT and SNEGSKA (reference sequence). With 5 bases removed from V and 2 bases from J, the gap between germline ends came to 16 bases. The CDR3 is 15 residues long. The chain's CDR3 is CSAPKQGKAYNEQFF. In DNA, the CDR3 is TGCAGTGCTCCAAAACAGGGAAAAGCCTACAATGAGCAGTTCTTC.

This clonotype was detected only a few times. This sequence joins TRBV11-2 and TRBJ1-4; D perhaps matches TRBD1 (5 bases). The CDR3 is made up of 15 amino acids. CDR1 is SGHAT and CDR2 is FQNNGV in the germline V gene. The V end was cut by 1 base, the J end by 5 bases, with 11 bases between. The CDR3 is CASSLVGGKNEKLFF. The CDR3 nucleotides read TGTGCCAGCAGCTTAGTGGGGGGAAAAAATGAAAAACTGTTTTTT.

In this sample, this clonotype turned up many times. The rearrangement joins TRBV7-9 to TRBJ1-3; no definite D call. Trimming pared 2 bases from V and 0 bases from J, leaving 8 bases between. CDR3 length: 15 amino acids. Germline CDR1 SEHNR, CDR2 FQNEAQ (reference sequence). The CDR3 region has the DNA TGTGCCAGCAGCTTATCACAGAGCTCTGGAAACACCATATATTTT. Amino acids: CASSLSQSSGNTIYF.

The rearrangement links TRBV7-2 to TRBJ1-2; perhaps TRBD1 as D (6 bases). The V gene lost 9 bases and the J gene lost 3 bases, with 20 bases spanning the gap. Germline lookup yields CDR1 SGHTA and CDR2 FQGNSA. The CDR3 spans 15 residues. The CDR3: CARRGTGGQDYGYTF. The CDR3 DNA is TGTGCCAGAAGGGGTACTGGGGGGCAGGACTATGGCTACACCTTC.

This clonotype was recorded a few times. Relative to the germline gene, one junction end is altered; a read error may explain this. J is TRBJ1-5 and V is TRBV3-1, with TRBD1 matching over 11 bases. Germline V lookup: CDR1 LGHDT, CDR2 YNNKEL (reference sequence). This CDR3 has 19 residues. The CDR3 DNA reads TGTGCCATCAGCAGCGCCGGACAGGGGGCTCATTGGGGCAATCAGCCCCAGCATTTT. Its translation is CAISSAGQGAHWGNQPQHF. Using reference TRBV3-1 and TRBJ1-5 for the parts outside the CDR3, the full variable domain is DTAVSQTPKYLVTQMGNDKSIKCEQNLGHDTMYWYKQDSKKFLKIMFSYNNKELIINETVPNRFSPKSPDKAHLNLHINSLELGDSAVYFCAISSAGQGAHWGNQPQHFGDGTRLSIL.

In this sample, this clonotype turned up many times. The chain couples TRBV2 to TRBJ2-3, with 11 bases fitting TRBD2. CDR3 size: 17 residues. Per germline, CDR1 SNHLY and CDR2 FYNNEI. Losses at the gene ends were 6 bases for V and 0 bases for J; bases not matched to a gene: 8. This CDR3 reads CASRRLAGMGSTDTQYF. CDR3 coding DNA: TGTGCCAGCAGAAGACTAGCGGGAATGGGGAGCACAGATACGCAGTATTTT. Full variable domain (outside the CDR3, taken from reference TRBV2 and TRBJ2-3): EPEVTQTPSHQVTQMGQEVILRCVPISNHLYFYWYRQILGQKVEFLVSFYNNEISEKSEIFDDQFSVERPDGSNFTLKIRSTKLEDSAMYFCASRRLAGMGSTDTQYFGPGTRLTVL.

At least ten counts were recorded for this clonotype. The CDR3 reads CASSLGVAGGTDTQYF. In DNA form, the CDR3 reads TGTGCCAGCAGCTTAGGTGTAGCGGGAGGCACAGATACGCAGTATTTT. This sequence joins TRBV7-2 and TRBJ2-3; 9 bases align to TRBD2. Germline V gives CDR1 SGHTA, CDR2 FQGNSA. This CDR3 is built from 16 residues. Trimming at V came to 1 base and at J to 1 base, leaving 3 bases not matched to a gene.

This clonotype has more than one count but fewer than ten. J is TRBJ1-6 and V is TRBV7-6; the match to TRBD1 covers 11 bases. The V and J ends lost 5 bases and 9 bases, in that order; junction bases with no gene match: 9. This CDR3 spans 16 amino acids. CDR1 and CDR2 (germline): SGHVS, FNYEAQ. The DNA for the CDR3 is TGTGCCAGCAGCCGCGGAGTCGGGACAGGGGGTTCACCCCTCCACTTT. It encodes CASSRGVGTGGSPLHF. Looking up the rest from reference TRBV7-6 and TRBJ1-6 gives the full variable domain: GAGVSQSPRYKVTKRGQDVALRCDPISGHVSLYWYRQALGQGPEFLTYFNYEAQQDKSGLPNDRFSAERPEGSISTLTIQRTEQRDSAMYRCASSRGVGTGGSPLHFGNGTRLTVT.

This clonotype was seen at least ten times. The rearrangement joins TRBV20-1 to TRBJ2-5, with D tentatively TRBD2 (5 bases). The CDR3 runs to 17 residues. In germline, CDR1 is DFQATT, CDR2 SNEGSKA (reference sequence). Trimming took 3 bases from V and 5 from J, leaving 25 bases between them. As DNA, the CDR3 is TGCAGTGCTAGTTCCCTCACTCGCTTGAGTCGAGGGGAGACCCAGTACTTC. Its translation is CSASSLTRLSRGETQYF.

This clonotype has just a few counts. J is TRBJ2-7 and V is TRBV12-3 or TRBV12-4; D unresolved. The CDR3 is made up of 12 amino acids. V lost 0 bases and J lost 5, with 5 bases in between. CDR3 protein: CASSLASDEQYF. CDR3 nucleotide sequence: TGTGCCAGCAGTTTAGCGTCCGACGAGCAGTACTTC.

This rearrangement joins TRBV24-1 to TRBJ2-2, with 10 bases that match TRBD1. This CDR3 has 17 amino acids. J lost 3 bases, V lost 4 bases, and 7 bases had no gene match. CDR1 KGHDR and CDR2 SFDVKD come from the germline V gene. The CDR3 nucleotides read TGTGCCACCAGTGACAGCGACAGGGGGCGCGACACCGGGGAGCTGTTTTTT. Translating gives CATSDSDRGRDTGELFF.

This clonotype was counted a few times. This chain joins TRBV20-1 and TRBJ2-1, with TRBD2 identical over 10 bases. This CDR3 has 15 amino acids. J gave up 4 bases and V 5 bases, and 8 bases lay outside the gene matches. The germline V gene encodes CDR1 DFQATT and CDR2 SNEGSKA (reference sequence). The CDR3: CSAVLASGGYNEQFF. The CDR3 DNA reads as TGCAGTGCTGTCCTAGCTAGCGGGGGATACAATGAGCAGTTCTTC.

This clonotype has more than one count but fewer than ten. V usage is TRBV20-1 and J usage is TRBJ2-1; D gene unclear. In germline, CDR1 is DFQATT, CDR2 SNEGSKA (reference sequence). V lost 2 bases and J 7 bases, leaving 9 bases between the germline ends. CDR3 length: 12 residues. This CDR3 is CSARSMENEQFF. The DNA for the CDR3 is TGCAGTGCTAGAAGTATGGAGAATGAGCAGTTCTTC.

At least ten counts were recorded for this clonotype. The chain is built from TRBV28 and TRBJ2-7; D may be TRBD2 (5 bases). V lost 7 bases and J 2 bases, leaving 24 bases between the germline ends. There are 17 residues in the CDR3. Germline CDR1 MDHEN, CDR2 SYDVKM. CDR3 protein: CASTFGGLLRSPYEQYF. In DNA form, the CDR3 reads TGTGCCAGCACCTTTGGAGGCCTTCTACGGAGCCCCTACGAGCAGTACTTC.

This clonotype showed up many times. The chain carries TRBV12-3 or TRBV12-4 and TRBJ1-1, with D tentatively TRBD1 (5 bases). The CDR3 spans 20 residues. Trimming removed 3 bases at V and 0 bases at J, with 26 bases between. CDR3 region: CASSFGDFWDGSPMNTEAFF. In nucleotides, the CDR3 is TGTGCCAGCAGTTTCGGAGATTTTTGGGACGGCAGCCCCATGAACACTGAAGCTTTCTTT.

This clonotype was detected only a few times. The gene calls are TRBV4-2 and TRBJ2-1, with TRBD2 matching 12 bases. The CDR3 length is 16 residues. In germline, CDR1 is LGHNA, CDR2 YNFKEQ. J was trimmed by 11 bases and V by 0 bases; bases with no gene match: 8. Here the CDR3 reads CASSQELMTSGGQQFF. The CDR3, as DNA: TGTGCCAGCAGCCAAGAGCTGATGACTAGCGGGGGTCAGCAGTTCTTC.

This clonotype has more than one count but fewer than ten. The chain employs TRBV7-2 and TRBJ1-2, with a weak D call TRBD1 (6 bases). V lost 5 bases to trimming and J lost 8 bases, with 18 bases between them. This CDR3 spans 14 amino acids. CDR1 is SGHTA, CDR2 FQGNSA, per germline. The CDR3 DNA follows: TGTGCCAGCAGCCTAGGGGGGCGACTAGAAGGCTACACCTTC. It specifies CASSLGGRLEGYTF.

This clonotype was found many times. The chain links TRBV5-6 to TRBJ2-7; D ambiguous. The V end was cut by 4 bases, the J end by 4 bases, with 9 bases between. The length of the CDR3 is 12 residues. Germline V gene sequence: CDR1 SGHDT, CDR2 YYEEEE. CDR3 DNA: TGTGCCAGCAGCATGCAGAGATACGAGCAGTACTTC. It codes for CASSMQRYEQYF.

Ten or more counts support this clonotype. The rearrangement uses TRBV5-1 and TRBJ2-7; 7 bases agree with TRBD1. The CDR3 runs to 12 residues. The J segment lost 8 bases and the V segment lost 0 bases, leaving 2 bases of the junction unmatched. Germline CDR1 is SGHRS and CDR2 is YFSETQ. DNA for the CDR3: TGCGCCAGCAGCTTGGACAGGGGCAAGCAGTACTTC. Translation: CASSLDRGKQYF.